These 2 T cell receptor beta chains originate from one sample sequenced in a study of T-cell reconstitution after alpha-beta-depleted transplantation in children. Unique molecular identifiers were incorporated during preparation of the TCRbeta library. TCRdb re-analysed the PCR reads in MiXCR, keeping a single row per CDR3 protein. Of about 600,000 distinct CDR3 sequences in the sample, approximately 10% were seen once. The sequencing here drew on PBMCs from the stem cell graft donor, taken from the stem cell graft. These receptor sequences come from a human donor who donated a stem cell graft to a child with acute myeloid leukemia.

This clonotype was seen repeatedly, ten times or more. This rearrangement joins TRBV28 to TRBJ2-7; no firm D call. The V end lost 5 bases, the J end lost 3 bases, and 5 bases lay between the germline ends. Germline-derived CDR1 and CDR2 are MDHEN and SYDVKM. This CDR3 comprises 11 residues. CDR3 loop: CASSGNYEQYF. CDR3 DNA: TGTGCCAGCAGTGGAAACTACGAGCAGTACTTC.

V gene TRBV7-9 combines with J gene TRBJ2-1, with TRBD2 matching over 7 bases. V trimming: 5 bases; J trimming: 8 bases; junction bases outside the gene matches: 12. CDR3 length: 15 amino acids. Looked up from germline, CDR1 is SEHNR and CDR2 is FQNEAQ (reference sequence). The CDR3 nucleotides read TGTGCCAGCAGCCCTTGGGGGGAGGGCCCCTATGAGCAGTTCTTC. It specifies CASSPWGEGPYEQFF.